This TCR beta chain was sequenced in a study of blood T cells in healthy people across ages. CDR3 length: 17 amino acids. CDR1 and CDR2 (germline): SGHRS, YFSETQ. V lost 3 bases and J lost 4, with 22 bases in between. A sample-barcoded 5' primer and a J-beta primer mix were used in a second PCR of roughly 7 to 11 cycles. TCRdb itself ran the 5' RACE reads through MiXCR, one entry per CDR3 protein. Among 650,000 to 1,000,000 distinct CDR3 sequences listed, 35% to 40% were seen once. Concerning this clonotype: Antigen: not known.

Study conclusions and caveats: Getting older went along with TCR beta diversity per million T cells dropping roughly linearly.

Sequenced: blood. The TCR was taken from a man aged 18 to 30 in good health. The chain joins TRBV5-1 to TRBJ1-1; weak D call: TRBD1 (6 bases). The CDR3 loop is CASSSPKSGVGGTEAFF. CDR3 bases: TGCGCCAGCAGCTCACCAAAGTCAGGGGTGGGTGGCACTGAAGCTTTCTTT.